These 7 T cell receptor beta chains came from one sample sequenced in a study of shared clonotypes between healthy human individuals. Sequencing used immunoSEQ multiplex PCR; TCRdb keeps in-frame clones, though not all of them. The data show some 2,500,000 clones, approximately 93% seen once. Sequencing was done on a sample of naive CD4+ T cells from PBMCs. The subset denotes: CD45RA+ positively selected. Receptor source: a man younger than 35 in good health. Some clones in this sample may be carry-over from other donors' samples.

The CDR3 is CAISEILGNIQYF. CDR3 DNA sequence: TGTGCCATCAGTGAAATTCTAGGAAACATTCAGTACTTC. The rearrangement joins TRBV10-3 to TRBJ2-4, with D unclear. In germline, CDR1 is ENHRY, CDR2 SYGVKD. This CDR3 has 13 residues. V lost 3 bases and J lost 6, with 9 bases in between.

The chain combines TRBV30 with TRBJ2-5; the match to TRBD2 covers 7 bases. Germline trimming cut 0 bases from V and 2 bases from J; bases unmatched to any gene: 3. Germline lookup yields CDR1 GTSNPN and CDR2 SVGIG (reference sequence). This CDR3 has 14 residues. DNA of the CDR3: TGTGCCTGGAGTGTACTGGGACTACAAGAGACCCAGTACTTC. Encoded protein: CAWSVLGLQETQYF.

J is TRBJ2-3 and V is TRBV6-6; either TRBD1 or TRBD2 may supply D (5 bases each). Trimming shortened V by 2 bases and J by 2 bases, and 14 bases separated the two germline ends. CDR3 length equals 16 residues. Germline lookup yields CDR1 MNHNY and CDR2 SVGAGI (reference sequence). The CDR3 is CASSYPRDGSTDTQYF. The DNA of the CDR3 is TGTGCCAGCAGTTACCCCCGGGACGGCTCCACAGATACGCAGTATTTT.

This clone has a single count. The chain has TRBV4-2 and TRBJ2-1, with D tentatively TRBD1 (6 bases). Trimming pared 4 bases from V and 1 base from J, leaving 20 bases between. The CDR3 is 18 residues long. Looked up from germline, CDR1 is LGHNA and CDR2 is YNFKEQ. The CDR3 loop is CASSLGGRGAGSYNEQFF. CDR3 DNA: TGTGCCAGCAGCCTTGGGGGCCGAGGTGCGGGTTCCTACAATGAGCAGTTCTTC.

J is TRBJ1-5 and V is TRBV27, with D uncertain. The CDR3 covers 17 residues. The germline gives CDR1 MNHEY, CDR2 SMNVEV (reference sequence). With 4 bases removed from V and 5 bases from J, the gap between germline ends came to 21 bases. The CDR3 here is CASSSKLLPGFHQPQHF. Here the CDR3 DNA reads TGTGCCAGCAGTTCAAAACTGCTCCCGGGGTTCCATCAGCCCCAGCATTTT.

DNA of the CDR3: TGCGCCAGCAGCTGGGACAGGGTTCGGTCAGATACGCAGTATTTT. Protein product: CASSWDRVRSDTQYF. The genes are TRBV5-1 and TRBJ2-3; TRBD1 agrees at 9 bases. There are 15 residues in the CDR3. J gave up 4 bases and V 3 bases, and 6 bases lay outside the gene matches. Germline assignment: CDR1 SGHRS and CDR2 YFSETQ.

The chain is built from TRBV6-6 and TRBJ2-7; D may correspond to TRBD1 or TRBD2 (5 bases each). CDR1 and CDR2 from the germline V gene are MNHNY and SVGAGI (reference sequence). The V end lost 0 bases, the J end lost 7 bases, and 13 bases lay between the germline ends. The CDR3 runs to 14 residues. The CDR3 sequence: CASSYSRGAREQYF. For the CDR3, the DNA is TGTGCCAGCAGTTACTCAAGGGGAGCTCGGGAGCAGTACTTC.